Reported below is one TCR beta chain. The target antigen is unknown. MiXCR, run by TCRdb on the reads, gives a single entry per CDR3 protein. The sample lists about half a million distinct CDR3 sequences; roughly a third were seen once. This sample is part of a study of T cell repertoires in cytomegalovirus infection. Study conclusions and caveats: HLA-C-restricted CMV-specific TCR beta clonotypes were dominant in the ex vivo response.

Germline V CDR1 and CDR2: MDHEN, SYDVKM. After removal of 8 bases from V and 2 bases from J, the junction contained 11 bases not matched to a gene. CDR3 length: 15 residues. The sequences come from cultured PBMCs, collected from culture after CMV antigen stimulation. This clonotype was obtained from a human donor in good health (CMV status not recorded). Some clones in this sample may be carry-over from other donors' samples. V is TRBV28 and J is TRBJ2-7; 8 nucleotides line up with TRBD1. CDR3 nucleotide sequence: TGTGCCAGCCAATCGGAGCAGGGGGCCGCCTACGAGCAGTACTTC. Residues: CASQSEQGAAYEQYF.